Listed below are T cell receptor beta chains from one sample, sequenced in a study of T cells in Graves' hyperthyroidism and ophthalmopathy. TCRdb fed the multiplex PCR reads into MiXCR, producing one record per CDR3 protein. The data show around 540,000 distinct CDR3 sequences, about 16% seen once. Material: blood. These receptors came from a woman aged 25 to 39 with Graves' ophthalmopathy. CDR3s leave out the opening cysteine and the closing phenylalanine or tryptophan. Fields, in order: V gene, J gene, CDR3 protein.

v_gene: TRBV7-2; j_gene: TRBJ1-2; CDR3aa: ASSLEAPAGYT
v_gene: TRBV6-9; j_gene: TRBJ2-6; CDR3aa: ASSYGGGGANVLT
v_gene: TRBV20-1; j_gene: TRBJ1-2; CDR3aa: SYNRGAYGYT
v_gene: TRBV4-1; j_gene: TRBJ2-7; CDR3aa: ASSQGESVVEQY
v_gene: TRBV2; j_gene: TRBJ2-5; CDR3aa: ASSEFHLGETQY
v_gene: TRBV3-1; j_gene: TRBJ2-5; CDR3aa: ASSQDFRWGGTQY
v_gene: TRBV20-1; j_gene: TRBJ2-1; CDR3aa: SAPSSDSNEQF
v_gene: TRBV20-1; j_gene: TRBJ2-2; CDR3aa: SAREEGQAITGELF
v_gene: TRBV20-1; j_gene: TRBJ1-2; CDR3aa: SAREQGGYGYT
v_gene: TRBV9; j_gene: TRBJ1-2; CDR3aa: ASSRTTKDYGYT
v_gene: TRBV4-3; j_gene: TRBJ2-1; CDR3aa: ASSQVPGVYNEQF
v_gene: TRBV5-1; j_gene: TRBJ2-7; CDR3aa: ASSPHSGAINEQY
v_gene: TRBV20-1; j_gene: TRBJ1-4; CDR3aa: SAEGQGNEKLF
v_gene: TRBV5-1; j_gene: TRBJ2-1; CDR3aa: ASSLGDLITTNEQF
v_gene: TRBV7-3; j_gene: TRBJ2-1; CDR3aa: ASSLGANNEQF
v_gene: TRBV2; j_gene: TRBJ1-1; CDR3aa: ASRARTGTNTEAF
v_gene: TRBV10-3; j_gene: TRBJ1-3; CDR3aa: AIRDRAGNTIY
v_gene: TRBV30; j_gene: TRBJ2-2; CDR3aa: ACTPGPSTGELF
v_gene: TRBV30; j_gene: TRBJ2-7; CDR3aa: AWMGQTSKYEQY
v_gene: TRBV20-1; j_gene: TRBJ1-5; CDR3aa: SARIVGQGLSSNQPQH
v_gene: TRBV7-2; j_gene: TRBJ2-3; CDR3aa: ASSLYPSTDTQY
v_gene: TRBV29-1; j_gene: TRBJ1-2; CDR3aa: SVDRDNYGYT
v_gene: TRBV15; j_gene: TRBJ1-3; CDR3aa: ATGDRGRAGNTIY
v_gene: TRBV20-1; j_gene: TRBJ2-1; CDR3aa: SANDRSPINEQF
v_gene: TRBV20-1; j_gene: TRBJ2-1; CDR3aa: SARPWRTSSYNEQF
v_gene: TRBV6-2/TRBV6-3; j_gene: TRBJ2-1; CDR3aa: ASSPLWGEEQF
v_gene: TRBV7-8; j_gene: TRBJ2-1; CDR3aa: ASSANEQTFYNEQF
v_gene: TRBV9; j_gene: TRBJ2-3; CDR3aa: ASSVRERGFTDTQY
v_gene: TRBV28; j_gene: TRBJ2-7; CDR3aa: ASSFPTSGIAPKTLEAYEQY
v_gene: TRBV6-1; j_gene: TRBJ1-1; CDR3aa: ASQTGLNTEAF
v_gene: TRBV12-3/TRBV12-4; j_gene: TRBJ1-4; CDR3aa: ASRILGGEGEKLF
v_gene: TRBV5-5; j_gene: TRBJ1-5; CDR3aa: ASSSTEGQRNQPQH
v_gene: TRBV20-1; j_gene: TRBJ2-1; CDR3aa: SAQRAYDEQF
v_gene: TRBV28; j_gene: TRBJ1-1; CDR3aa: ASSSLLARLKNTEAF
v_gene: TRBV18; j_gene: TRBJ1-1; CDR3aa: ASSPGIDRETF
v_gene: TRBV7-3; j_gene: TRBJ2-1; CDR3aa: ASSLIAGTSGHNEQF
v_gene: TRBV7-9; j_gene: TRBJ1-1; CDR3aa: ASSVPRTGEDHTEAF
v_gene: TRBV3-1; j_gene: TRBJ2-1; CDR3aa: ASSPDVGGGEQF
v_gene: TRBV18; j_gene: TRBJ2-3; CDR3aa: ASSPGLAGGREVEDTQY